This TCR beta chain came from a study of shared clonotypes between healthy human individuals. Comment on this clone: Antigen: not known. The same CDR3 also results from other DNA sequences found in this sample.

Points from the study as a whole: Non-shared clonotypes had lower generation probabilities than those shared by all four donors.

The donors, healthy adults who were HIV-negative, had experienced no recent acute infections or vaccinations. Both subsets, CD45RA+ naive and CD45RA-negative memory, were split from the CD4+ cells. This CDR3 contains 16 residues. The J segment lost 1 base and the V segment lost 1 base, leaving 2 bases of the junction unmatched. Germline V CDR1 and CDR2: SNHLY, FYNNEI. The assay was immunoSEQ multiplex PCR, and TCRdb's table has in-frame clones only and misses some. The sample contains 2.5 million or so clones, roughly 92% of which appear only once. The sequence derives from a man aged 18 to 29 in good health. The chain joins TRBV2 to TRBJ2-2, with 8 bases fitting TRBD2. The sample comprised naive CD4+ T cells sorted from blood. Subset specified: CD45RA+ positively selected. CDR3: CASSEGTSGNTGELFF. The CDR3 region has the DNA TGTGCCAGCAGTGAAGGCACTAGCGGGAACACCGGGGAGCTGTTTTTT.